These 21 T cell receptor beta chains were sequenced from one sample in a study of blood T cell repertoires in COVID-19. Sequenced by immunoSEQ multiplex PCR; TCRdb stores in-frame clones only, minus some. The table includes 20,000 to 25,000 clones, approximately 80% detected once. Sequencing input: peripheral blood. Receptors were obtained from a man older than 75 with active or convalescent COVID-19.

V gene TRBV5-1 combines with J gene TRBJ2-1; the D gene is possibly TRBD2 (5 bases). The CDR3 has 17 residues. CDR1 is SGHRS, CDR2 YFSETQ, per germline. Trimming cost V 5 bases and J 0 bases, with 18 bases left between them. CDR3 region: CASRFSASLSSYNEQFF. The CDR3 nucleotides read TGCGCCAGCAGATTCTCCGCTAGCCTTAGCTCCTACAATGAGCAGTTCTTC.

V gene TRBV6-1 combines with J gene TRBJ1-2; D perhaps matches TRBD1 (5 bases). Germline CDR1 is MNHNS and CDR2 is SASEGT. Trimming took 0 bases from V and 9 from J, leaving 14 bases between them. The CDR3 contains 14 residues. The CDR3 DNA follows: TGTGCCAGCAGTGAAGCAAGGACACCTCTCCGCTACACCTTC. It encodes CASSEARTPLRYTF.

J is TRBJ2-5 and V is TRBV28; 8 bases map to TRBD1. V lost 10 bases to trimming and J lost 3 bases; unmatched junction nucleotides: 22. Per germline, CDR1 MDHEN and CDR2 SYDVKM. The CDR3 runs to 18 residues. In DNA form, the CDR3 reads TGTGCCACCCAGTTGGGGCAAGAACAGGGGGTGATGAAAGAGACCCAGTACTTC. Its translation is CATQLGQEQGVMKETQYF.

This chain joins TRBV9 and TRBJ2-3; D not resolved. The germline V gene has CDR1 SGDLS and CDR2 YYNGEE. V was pared by 0 bases and J by 0 bases, with 11 bases between. CDR3 size: 16 residues. CDR3 protein: CASSVGLLSSTDTQYF. The CDR3 DNA reads TGTGCCAGCAGCGTAGGACTCCTGTCGAGCACAGATACGCAGTATTTT.

The chain joins TRBV11-2 to TRBJ2-4, with 13 bases fitting TRBD2. Germline values: CDR1 SGHAT, CDR2 FQNNGV. V gave up 5 bases and J gave up 8 bases; unmatched junction bases: 6. CDR3 size: 15 residues. The CDR3 is CASSPGLAGIDIQYF. In DNA form, the CDR3 reads TGTGCCAGCAGCCCGGGACTAGCGGGAATTGACATTCAGTACTTC. Based on the CDR3 plus reference TRBV11-2 and TRBJ2-4, the full variable domain is EAGVAQSPRYKIIEKRQSVAFWCNPISGHATLYWYQQILGQGPKLLIQFQNNGVVDDSQLPKDRFSAERLKGVDSTLKIQPAKLEDSAVYLCASSPGLAGIDIQYFGAGTRLSVL.

This clone has a handful of counts. The chain joins TRBV15 to TRBJ2-5, with 7 positions matching TRBD2. After removal of 1 base from V and 3 bases from J, the junction contained 2 bases not matched to a gene. The germline gives CDR1 LNHNV, CDR2 YYDKDF (reference sequence). The CDR3 has 14 amino acids. This chain's CDR3 is CATSRVGGEETQYF. For the CDR3, the DNA is TGTGCCACCAGCAGAGTGGGAGGGGAAGAGACCCAGTACTTC.

V is TRBV6-5 and J is TRBJ2-3, with D tentatively TRBD1 (6 bases). CDR1 and CDR2 from the germline V gene are MNHEY and SVGAGI. Trimming pared 6 bases from V and 2 bases from J, leaving 12 bases between. The CDR3 sequence is 14 residues long. The CDR3 spells CASSGQLDTDTQYF. DNA of the CDR3: TGTGCCAGCAGCGGACAGCTTGACACAGATACGCAGTATTTT.

V gene TRBV5-6 combines with J gene TRBJ2-7; 9 bases fit TRBD1. Trimming at V came to 1 base and at J to 5 bases, leaving 7 bases not matched to a gene. The CDR3 is 15 residues long. Germline CDR1 reads SGHDT; CDR2 reads YYEEEE. CDR3 sequence (DNA): TGTGCCAGCAGCTTGTTAGGGACAGGGACCCACGAGCAGTACTTC. This encodes CASSLLGTGTHEQYF. The full variable domain, in which reference TRBV5-6 and TRBJ2-7 provide the parts outside the CDR3, is DAGVTQSPTHLIKTRGQQVTLRCSPKSGHDTVSWYQQALGQGPQFIFQYYEEEERQRGNFPDRFSGHQFPNYSSELNVNALLLGDSALYLCASSLLGTGTHEQYFGPGTRLTVT.

The chain has TRBV2 and TRBJ2-7, with unresolved D. The CDR3 runs to 11 residues. The germline V gene encodes CDR1 SNHLY and CDR2 FYNNEI. Trimming removed 8 bases at V and 3 bases at J, with 8 bases between. Here the CDR3 reads CASSEIYEQYF. The CDR3 DNA reads TGTGCCAGCTCGGAGATCTACGAGCAGTACTTC.

The chain employs TRBV11-2 and TRBJ2-6, with TRBD1 matching 7 bases. With V trimmed by 5 bases and J by 1 base, 11 bases remained unmatched. This CDR3 comprises 18 residues. Germline V gene lookup returns CDR1 SGHAT and CDR2 FQNNGV. The CDR3 spells CASSAPPGQRSGANVLTF. The CDR3 DNA follows: TGTGCCAGCAGCGCCCCACCGGGACAGCGGTCTGGGGCCAACGTCCTGACTTTC.

J is TRBJ2-1 and V is TRBV28; 8 bases agree with TRBD2. The J segment lost 2 bases and the V segment lost 7 bases, leaving 13 bases of the junction unmatched. Looked up from germline, CDR1 is MDHEN and CDR2 is SYDVKM. The CDR3 sequence is 17 residues long. CDR3 sequence (DNA): TGTGCCAGCACCTCGACCTCGGCGGGGGGAGCCTACAATGAGCAGTTCTTC. Translating gives CASTSTSAGGAYNEQFF.

This sequence joins TRBV5-1 and TRBJ2-5; TRBD2 matches at 8 bases. The CDR3 is made up of 14 amino acids. Germline assignment: CDR1 SGHRS and CDR2 YFSETQ. Losses at the gene ends were 4 bases for V and 1 base for J; bases not matched to a gene: 3. For the CDR3, the DNA is TGCGCCAGCAGCACGGGACTAGTCCAAGAGACCCAGTACTTC. It translates to CASSTGLVQETQYF.

The rearrangement joins TRBV4-1 to TRBJ1-4, with D uncertain. Germline V lookup: CDR1 MGHRA, CDR2 YSYEKL. This CDR3 has 15 residues. V dropped 2 bases and J dropped 5 bases, with 12 bases sitting between them. The chain's CDR3 is CASSQILERNEKLFF. The CDR3 DNA reads as TGCGCCAGCAGCCAAATTTTGGAGCGGAATGAAAAACTGTTTTTT.

The chain recombines TRBV5-6 with TRBJ2-1; D is possibly TRBD2 (6 bases). Germline CDR1 reads SGHDT; CDR2 reads YYEEEE. V lost 5 bases to trimming and J lost 8 bases, with 17 bases between them. The CDR3 totals 14 residues. CDR3 DNA: TGTGCCAGCAGTCCAATGGGGGGTTTGCATGAGCAGTTCTTC. Its translation: CASSPMGGLHEQFF.

This chain connects TRBV4-1 to TRBJ1-3; a possible D gene is TRBD1 (6 bases). CDR3 length: 17 residues. With 4 bases removed from V and 0 bases from J, the gap between germline ends came to 16 bases. Looked up from germline, CDR1 is MGHRA and CDR2 is YSYEKL. CDR3 nucleotide sequence: TGCGCCAGCAGCCCGCCGACAGGTGCCCTCTCTGGAAACACCATATATTTT. This codes for CASSPPTGALSGNTIYF.

This clone has just one count. The rearrangement uses TRBV7-2 and TRBJ2-1; no definite D call. The CDR3 sequence is 14 residues long. Germline V lookup: CDR1 SGHTA, CDR2 FQGNSA. Between the trimmed V and J ends, which lost 5 bases and 4 bases, there was a span of 12 bases. CDR3 in DNA: TGTGCCAGCAGCCCCGGTACAGAGTACAATGAGCAGTTCTTC. Translation gives CASSPGTEYNEQFF.

This chain joins TRBV19 and TRBJ2-5, with 11 nucleotides matching TRBD1. This CDR3 is 13 amino acids long. CDR1 and CDR2 from the germline V gene are LNHDA and SQIVND (reference sequence). J gave up 5 bases and V 6 bases, and 2 bases lay outside the gene matches. The CDR3 spells CASRDRGRETQYF. The CDR3 DNA reads as TGTGCCAGTAGGGACAGGGGGCGGGAGACCCAGTACTTC.

The rearrangement uses TRBV4-2 and TRBJ2-7, with 8 nucleotides matching TRBD1. Germline V gene data show CDR1 as LGHNA and CDR2 as YNFKEQ. V lost 2 bases and J lost 0; bases outside the gene matches: 3. The CDR3 runs 15 residues. The CDR3 bases are TGTGCCAGCAGCCAAAGGACAGGGAGCTCCTACGAGCAGTACTTC. Amino acid sequence: CASSQRTGSSYEQYF.

The V call is TRBV5-8, the J call TRBJ2-1; D possibly corresponds to TRBD2 (6 bases). The V and J ends lost 1 base and 9 bases respectively, with 26 bases between them. CDR3 length: 18 amino acids. CDR1 is SGHTS, CDR2 YDEGEE, per germline. The CDR3 region has the DNA TGTGCCAGCAGCTTGTGGAGGGGAGATGGCGATGCTTCGAGTGAGCAGTTCTTC. Its protein product is CASSLWRGDGDASSEQFF.

This chain links TRBV7-2 with TRBJ2-5, with TRBD2 as a possible D gene (6 bases). Germline lookup yields CDR1 SGHTA and CDR2 FQGNSA. V was shortened by 1 base and J by 0 bases, with 9 bases between the two germline ends. CDR3 length: 15 residues. The CDR3 spells CASSLDRGYQETQYF. The CDR3 DNA sequence: TGTGCCAGCAGCTTAGATCGGGGGTACCAAGAGACCCAGTACTTC.

This clone was observed a handful of times. The rearrangement links TRBV7-3 to TRBJ1-1; 9 bases line up with TRBD1. CDR1 is SGHTA and CDR2 is FQGTGA in the germline V gene. This CDR3 contains 14 residues. V was pared by 4 bases and J by 4 bases, with 4 bases of the junction left unmatched. The DNA for the CDR3 is TGTGCCAGCAGCTCCGGGGACAGGGCCACTGAAGCTTTCTTT. It yields the protein CASSSGDRATEAFF. The variable domain in full, completed from reference TRBV7-3 and TRBJ1-1, reads GAGVSQTPSNKVTEKGKYVELRCDPISGHTALYWYRQSLGQGPEFLIYFQGTGAADDSGLPNDRFFAVRPEGSVSTLKIQRTERGDSAVYLCASSSGDRATEAFFGQGTRLTVV.